This T cell receptor (beta chain) was identified during a study of cytomegalovirus exposure and HLA in healthy donors. The PCR ran on 60 Vbeta and 13 Jbeta primers. Clones were sequenced by immunoSEQ multiplex PCR, and TCRdb holds only the in-frame ones, with some missing. The sample shows 95,000 to 150,000 clones, roughly 87% of them seen only once. Germline V gene lookup returns CDR1 SEHNR and CDR2 FQNEAQ (reference sequence). The CDR3 is made up of 12 amino acids. V was clipped by 2 bases and J by 1 base, with 3 bases between them. Study-wide findings and caveats: Donors belonging to an Asian-associated ancestry cluster reportedly showed fewer N-insertions in productive TCRs than the 666-donor mean, according to what a later analysis found. Being indistinguishable, some V segments were excluded, TRBV6-2 and TRBV6-3 among them. Presence/absence analyses supposed approximately even sequencing depth among donors. Later on, analysis showed that most CMV-associated TCR beta chains appeared to be HLA-restricted.

This clone was counted only a few times. Its specificity is not known. Sequencing was performed on PBMCs. The clonotype was recovered from a woman under 30 in good health and CMV-seronegative. The chain couples TRBV7-9 to TRBJ2-7; unclear D gene. CDR3: CASSLTSYEQYF. The CDR3 nucleotides read TGTGCCAGCAGCTTAACATCCTACGAGCAGTACTTC.